Each of the 15 T cell receptor beta chains below was sequenced from the same sample in a study of blood T cell repertoires in COVID-19. Sequenced by immunoSEQ multiplex PCR; TCRdb stores in-frame clones only, minus some. The table lists some 350,000 clones, 90% of them singletons. Sequenced input: peripheral blood. Every receptor here comes from a man younger than 35 with active or convalescent COVID-19.

This chain uses TRBV10-3 with TRBJ2-7; TRBD2 might be the D (6 bases). The V gene's germline CDR1 is ENHRY and CDR2 SYGVKD. Trimming shortened V by 3 bases and J by 5 bases, and 11 bases separated the two germline ends. CDR3 size: 13 residues. CDR3 protein: CAISDSGEDEQYF. In DNA form, the CDR3 reads TGTGCCATCAGTGATTCCGGGGAGGACGAGCAGTACTTC.

This CDR3 reads CASTWRGRRTEAFF. CDR3 DNA: TGTGCCAGCACGTGGCGGGGACGGCGAACTGAAGCTTTCTTT. This rearrangement joins TRBV28 to TRBJ1-1, with D perhaps matching TRBD1 (5 bases). Germline CDR1 reads MDHEN; CDR2 reads SYDVKM. The CDR3 has 14 amino acids. Trimming took off 7 bases at V and 5 bases at J, with 17 bases between the two ends.

The chain has TRBV12-3 or TRBV12-4 and TRBJ1-1; 7 nucleotides agree with TRBD1. This CDR3 has 13 amino acids. V trimming: 2 bases; J trimming: 7 bases; junction bases outside the gene matches: 4. The DNA of the CDR3 is TGTGCCAGCAGTTTAATGGGACAGCATGAAGCTTTCTTT. Its translation: CASSLMGQHEAFF.

The V call is TRBV6-5, the J call TRBJ2-5; TRBD2 is a possible D gene (6 bases). Germline loops: CDR1 MNHEY, CDR2 SVGAGI. The length of the CDR3 is 15 residues. V lost 0 bases to trimming and J lost 4 bases, with 12 bases between them. CDR3 in DNA: TGTGCCAGCAGTTACTCGGGATTAGCGGTAGAGACCCAGTACTTC. Protein sequence: CASSYSGLAVETQYF.

The V call is TRBV30, the J call TRBJ1-6; no clear D gene. This CDR3 region has 12 residues. Germline assignment: CDR1 GTSNPN and CDR2 SVGIG (reference sequence). V lost 3 bases and J lost 5, with 5 bases in between. This CDR3 reads CAWSRDNSPLHF. The CDR3 bases are TGTGCCTGGAGCCGGGATAATTCACCCCTCCACTTT.

The chain carries TRBV29-1 and TRBJ2-1; TRBD2 aligns across 7 bases. This CDR3 spans 13 amino acids. CDR1 SQVTM and CDR2 ANQGSEA come from the germline V gene. Trimming at V came to 6 bases and at J to 7 bases, leaving 9 bases not matched to a gene. For the CDR3, the DNA is TGCAGCGTCCGCGGGGGTGAAAGGAATGAGCAGTTCTTC. This sequence encodes CSVRGGERNEQFF.

This clone was seen only a few times. One base separates it from a far larger clone, so it is likely a read error. The gene calls are TRBV4-1 and TRBJ1-5; D is undetermined. The CDR3 is 14 residues long. Germline assignment: CDR1 MGHRA and CDR2 YSYEKL. In DNA, the CDR3 is TGCGCCACCAGCCAACCAGGTTCACGGCAGCCCCAGCATTTT. This codes for CATSQPGSRQPQHF.

The chain couples TRBV27 to TRBJ2-7; TRBD2 agrees at 12 bases. V lost 6 bases and J lost 4; bases outside the gene matches: 1. The V gene's germline CDR1 is MNHEY and CDR2 SMNVEV (reference sequence). The CDR3 is 13 residues long. CDR3 in DNA: TGTGCCAGCAGGACTAGCGGGGGTTACGAGCAGTACTTC. Protein: CASRTSGGYEQYF.

This clone was seen once. This chain uses TRBV5-4 with TRBJ1-6, with TRBD1 matching 8 bases. The germline V gene encodes CDR1 SGHNT and CDR2 YYREEE (reference sequence). This CDR3 is 16 amino acids long. The trim removed 0 bases at V and 6 bases at J, leaving 5 bases unmatched. This CDR3 reads CASSLAGTGRNSPLHF. The CDR3 DNA follows: TGTGCCAGCAGCTTGGCCGGGACAGGACGTAATTCACCCCTCCACTTT.

The chain employs TRBV5-4 and TRBJ2-5; 7 positions agree with TRBD1. Germline-derived CDR1 and CDR2 are SGHNT and YYREEE (reference sequence). The CDR3 is made up of 18 amino acids. The J segment lost 2 bases and the V segment lost 1 base, leaving 14 bases of the junction unmatched. Written as DNA, the CDR3 is TGTGCCAGCAGCTTGAGTGACGGGATGGGGACAGAACAAGAGACCCAGTACTTC. Its protein is CASSLSDGMGTEQETQYF.

The chain carries TRBV5-1 and TRBJ2-3, with 7 bases fitting TRBD2. V was clipped by 3 bases and J by 3 bases; unmatched bases: 1. This CDR3 spans 13 amino acids. The germline V gene has CDR1 SGHRS and CDR2 YFSETQ. CDR3 sequence (DNA): TGCGCCAGCAGCTGGACTAGGACAGATACGCAGTATTTT. Translation: CASSWTRTDTQYF.

CDR3 residues: CASRNTWDSGTGELFF. The CDR3 coding sequence is TGTGCCAGCAGAAACACTTGGGACAGTGGGACCGGGGAGCTGTTTTTT. The gene calls are TRBV27 and TRBJ2-2; 7 nucleotides match TRBD1. CDR3 length: 16 amino acids. In germline, CDR1 is MNHEY, CDR2 SMNVEV (reference sequence). The V gene end was trimmed by 6 bases and the J gene end by 5 bases; junction bases not matched to a gene: 12.

The genes are TRBV9 and TRBJ2-7, with 9 bases lining up with TRBD1. Germline V CDR1 and CDR2: SGDLS, YYNGEE. This CDR3 has 16 residues. V shed 4 bases, J shed 4 bases, and the junction held 12 bases outside the gene matches. This CDR3 is CASSLKPGTGNYEQYF. DNA for the CDR3: TGTGCCAGCAGCCTTAAACCCGGGACAGGGAATTACGAGCAGTACTTC. Variable domain in full (rest from reference TRBV9 and TRBJ2-7): DSGVTQTPKHLITATGQRVTLRCSPRSGDLSVYWYQQSLDQGLQFLIQYYNGEERAKGNILERFSAQQFPDLHSELNLSSLELGDSALYFCASSLKPGTGNYEQYFGPGTRLTVT.

CDR3 DNA: TGTGCCAGCAGTTTTTCAGGGATGAACACTGAAGCTTTCTTT. As protein: CASSFSGMNTEAFF. The V gene is TRBV2, the J gene TRBJ1-1; maybe TRBD1 (5 bases). The germline CDR1 and CDR2 sequences are SNHLY and FYNNEI. V was clipped by 5 bases and J by 0 bases, with 10 bases between them. This CDR3 contains 14 residues.

V usage is TRBV29-1 and J usage is TRBJ2-6; perhaps TRBD1 as D (6 bases). The CDR3 sequence is 13 residues long. Trimming took 7 bases from V and 1 from J, leaving 8 bases between them. Germline V gene sequence: CDR1 SQVTM, CDR2 ANQGSEA. The CDR3: CSAQGSGANVLTF. For the CDR3, the DNA is TGCAGCGCCCAGGGGTCTGGGGCCAACGTCCTGACTTTC.